What follows are 28 T cell receptor beta chains derived from one specimen sequenced in a study of blood T cells in healthy people across ages. Next came a second PCR, run for about 7 to 12 cycles, which used a sample-barcoded 5' primer along with a J-beta primer mix. In TCRdb, the 5' RACE reads were re-called with MiXCR into one record per CDR3 protein. The repertoire holds about 800,000 distinct CDR3 sequences, with roughly 46% as singletons. The sequencing sample was made of blood. The receptors were sampled from a man older than 75 in good health.

At least ten counts were recorded for this clonotype. The DNA for the CDR3 is TGCGCCAGCAGTGAGTCGAGGGCTAGCGGGAGGGACAATGAGCAGTTCTTC. Its protein is CASSESRASGRDNEQFF. The chain has TRBV10-1 and TRBJ2-1, with 12 positions matching TRBD2. V lost 0 bases and J lost 5; bases outside the gene matches: 5. The V gene's germline CDR1 is WNHNN and CDR2 SYGVQD (reference sequence). The CDR3 totals 17 residues.

The rearrangement joins TRBV28 to TRBJ2-2; 9 bases map to TRBD2. Germline CDR1 reads MDHEN; CDR2 reads SYDVKM. V lost 5 bases, J lost 4 bases, and 8 bases stayed unmatched. This CDR3 is built from 16 residues. The CDR3 region has the DNA TGTGCCAGCAGTCCAGAGGGACTAGCCGGCACCGGGGAGCTGTTTTTT. Translation gives CASSPEGLAGTGELFF.

The J gene is TRBJ2-4, the V gene TRBV2, with 7 bases matching TRBD1. The germline V gene encodes CDR1 SNHLY and CDR2 FYNNEI. CDR3 length equals 14 residues. V lost 3 bases to trimming and J lost 6 bases; unmatched junction nucleotides: 5. Written as DNA, the CDR3 is TGTGCCAGCAGTGAGCCACAGGGGAGAAACATTCAGTACTTC. Translated, it gives CASSEPQGRNIQYF.

This clonotype was picked up many times. V gene TRBV12-3 or TRBV12-4 combines with J gene TRBJ2-7; 7 positions match TRBD1. The CDR3 has 14 amino acids. V shed 5 bases, J shed 7 bases, and the junction held 11 bases outside the gene matches. The CDR3 loop is CASSHRGSDTEQYF. CDR3 DNA sequence: TGTGCCAGCAGTCACAGGGGCTCCGATACAGAGCAGTACTTC.

A few counts support this clonotype. V and J are TRBV20-1 and TRBJ2-7, with D possibly being TRBD2 (5 bases). The germline V gene has CDR1 DFQATT and CDR2 SNEGSKA (reference sequence). Between the trimmed V and J ends, which lost 4 bases and 4 bases, there was a span of 11 bases. This CDR3 contains 12 residues. CDR3 DNA sequence: TGCAGTGCTACCTCCCCGGGGTACGAGCAGTACTTC. This sequence encodes CSATSPGYEQYF.

This rearrangement joins TRBV12-3 or TRBV12-4 to TRBJ1-2; no firm D call. The CDR3 is 11 amino acids. Trimming shortened V by 6 bases and J by 5 bases, and 7 bases separated the two germline ends. The CDR3 coding sequence is TGTGCCAGCAGCCGGAGATATGGCTACACCTTC. Translating it yields CASSRRYGYTF.

This clonotype was recorded a few times. V gene TRBV7-2 combines with J gene TRBJ2-7; D is undetermined. Germline V lookup: CDR1 SGHTA, CDR2 FQGNSA. Trimming removed 0 bases from V and 1 base from J, with 10 bases in between. This CDR3 is 15 amino acids long. CDR3 bases: TGTGCCAGCAGCTTAGCCCGTGAAATTTCCTACGAGCAGTACTTC. Residues: CASSLAREISYEQYF.

This clonotype has just a few counts. The chain is built from TRBV5-6 and TRBJ2-5; D unclear. Germline lookup yields CDR1 SGHDT and CDR2 YYEEEE. V lost 5 bases, J lost 1 base, and 12 bases lay in between. This CDR3 comprises 14 residues. CDR3 coding DNA: TGTGCCAGCAGTTCCGGCAGGCTCCAAGAGACCCAGTACTTC. Its protein is CASSSGRLQETQYF.

This clonotype was observed many times. The chain links TRBV12-3 or TRBV12-4 to TRBJ2-3, with TRBD2 as a possible D gene (6 bases). The CDR3 totals 16 residues. V shed 3 bases and J shed 2 bases, with 15 bases lying between them. CDR3 nucleotides: TGTGCCAGCAGTTTCTTTAGCGGAGCAGACACAGATACGCAGTATTTT. Translating gives CASSFFSGADTDTQYF.

This chain connects TRBV12-3 or TRBV12-4 to TRBJ2-7; 10 bases are shared with TRBD2. V lost 6 bases and J lost 7; bases outside the gene matches: 12. The CDR3 has 15 amino acids. The DNA of the CDR3 is TGTGCCAGCAGAACCGGGACTAGCGTATCGACTGAGCAGTACTTC. It yields the protein CASRTGTSVSTEQYF.

This chain uses TRBV20-1 with TRBJ2-7; D not resolved. V was trimmed by 6 bases and J by 3 bases, leaving 9 bases between them. CDR1 DFQATT and CDR2 SNEGSKA come from the germline V gene (reference sequence). This CDR3 region has 11 residues. The CDR3 DNA reads TGCAGTGCCAGGCCGGGCTACGAGCAGTACTTC. It encodes CSARPGYEQYF.

This clonotype was seen more than once but under ten times. V and J are TRBV13 and TRBJ2-7; D may be TRBD2 (5 bases). V was shortened by 5 bases and J by 2 bases, with 16 bases between the two germline ends. In germline, CDR1 is PRHDT, CDR2 FYEKMQ (reference sequence). This CDR3 spans 15 amino acids. CDR3 region: CASSQSAADAYEQYF. In DNA, the CDR3 is TGTGCCAGCAGCCAATCCGCAGCGGACGCCTACGAGCAGTACTTC.

This clonotype occurred a few times. The chain is built from TRBV10-3 and TRBJ2-7, with a weak D call TRBD1 (6 bases). Germline loops: CDR1 ENHRY, CDR2 SYGVKD. The CDR3 length is 11 residues. V lost 6 bases, J lost 4 bases, and 7 bases lay in between. In nucleotides, the CDR3 is TGTGCCATCAGACAGGGATACGAGCAGTACTTC. This gives the protein CAIRQGYEQYF.

This clonotype was seen only a few times. The V call is TRBV12-3 or TRBV12-4, the J call TRBJ1-2, with a possible D match to TRBD1 (6 bases). The CDR3 is 15 amino acids. Trimming took 1 base from V and 0 from J, leaving 9 bases between them. DNA for the CDR3: TGTGCCAGCAGTTTAGTCTCAGGGGCTAACTATGGCTACACCTTC. Translating it yields CASSLVSGANYGYTF.

DNA for the CDR3: TGTGCCAGCAGCCAAGATGATCCCCGGGACAGGGCCTACAATGAGCAGTTCTTC. It translates to CASSQDDPRDRAYNEQFF. The chain joins TRBV4-2 to TRBJ2-1; TRBD1 matches at 9 bases. CDR3 length: 18 amino acids. Germline V lookup: CDR1 LGHNA, CDR2 YNFKEQ. V gave up 0 bases and J gave up 2 bases; unmatched junction bases: 8.

This clonotype was seen a handful of times. The chain uses TRBV9 and TRBJ2-1; D remains unclear. CDR1 is SGDLS, CDR2 YYNGEE, per germline. Trimming cost V 3 bases and J 3 bases, with 13 bases left between them. The CDR3 spans 15 residues. The CDR3 sequence is CASSELADDYNEQFF. CDR3 nucleotide sequence: TGTGCCAGCAGCGAATTAGCTGACGACTACAATGAGCAGTTCTTC.

The genes are TRBV4-1 and TRBJ2-7, with D perhaps matching TRBD1 or TRBD2 (5 bases each). CDR1 is MGHRA, CDR2 YSYEKL, per germline. V was clipped by 6 bases and J by 0 bases, with 15 bases between them. The CDR3 loop spans 15 amino acids. The CDR3 loop reads CASSPRDASSYEQYF. In nucleotides, the CDR3 is TGCGCCAGCAGTCCCCGGGACGCGAGCTCCTACGAGCAGTACTTC.

Note on this clonotype: This likely comes from a read error, as the CDR3 has no conserved phenylalanine or tryptophan at its end. The V and J genes are TRBV20-1 and TRBJ2-1, with D hard to call. This CDR3 spans 16 amino acids. The V gene's germline CDR1 is DFQATT and CDR2 SNEGSKA (reference sequence). Between the trimmed V and J ends, which lost 6 bases and 1 base, there was a span of 19 bases. CDR3 residues: CSATRSELWSYNEQFL. CDR3 DNA: TGCAGTGCAACCAGATCAGAGCTTTGGTCCTACAATGAGCAGTTCTTG.

This clonotype was counted once. The gene calls are TRBV7-8 and TRBJ2-3; 7 bases agree with TRBD2. From germline, CDR1 is SGHVS and CDR2 FQNEAQ. The CDR3 is made up of 17 amino acids. V was pared by 5 bases and J by 2 bases, with 13 bases of the junction left unmatched. The CDR3 bases are TGTGCCAGCAGCCCTAGCGTCTCTAGCGGAAACACAGATACGCAGTATTTT. Amino acid sequence: CASSPSVSSGNTDTQYF.

This clonotype has a handful of counts. V is TRBV2 and J is TRBJ2-3, with D tentatively TRBD2 (5 bases). This CDR3 is built from 14 residues. Germline values: CDR1 SNHLY, CDR2 FYNNEI. V gave up 8 bases and J gave up 7 bases, with 19 bases separating them. CDR3: CASAAGGGFYTQYF. The CDR3 bases are TGTGCCAGCGCTGCGGGCGGCGGTTTTTATACGCAGTATTTT.

This clonotype was counted once. The rearrangement joins TRBV4-2 to TRBJ2-6; unclear D gene. V lost 4 bases and J 0 bases, leaving 10 bases between the germline ends. Germline CDR1 and CDR2: LGHNA and YNFKEQ. The CDR3 has 16 residues. CDR3 protein: CASSRNPNSGANVLTF. The CDR3 nucleotides read TGTGCCAGCAGCCGAAATCCCAACTCTGGGGCCAACGTCCTGACTTTC.

Turning to this clonotype: A single base separates this from a much larger clone, so it may be a read error. The V call is TRBV7-2, the J call TRBJ2-5, with D perhaps matching TRBD2 (5 bases). TRBJ2-7 explains the end of the DNA better; the J call may be wrong. The CDR3 length is 14 residues. The germline V gene has CDR1 SGHTA and CDR2 FQGNSA. Here the CDR3 reads CASSLARGYYEQYF. Here the CDR3 DNA reads TGTGCCAGCAGCTTGGCGAGAGGGTACTACGAGCAGTACTTC.

The chain joins TRBV20-1 to TRBJ2-1; D unclear. V lost 2 bases and J 8 bases, leaving 7 bases between the germline ends. The CDR3 loop spans 11 amino acids. Germline V CDR1 and CDR2: DFQATT, SNEGSKA (reference sequence). CDR3 sequence reads: CSARLSDEQFF. The CDR3 nucleotides read TGCAGTGCTAGATTGAGCGATGAGCAGTTCTTC.

The chain carries TRBV30 and TRBJ2-5; tentative D call: TRBD2 (6 bases). This CDR3 is 12 amino acids long. V lost 8 bases and J lost 5, with 15 bases in between. Per germline, CDR1 GTSNPN and CDR2 SVGIG (reference sequence). The CDR3 DNA is TGTGCCGGGCAGCGGGTTGGGGAGACCCAGTACTTC. It encodes CAGQRVGETQYF. The variable domain in full, completed from reference TRBV30 and TRBJ2-5, reads SQTIHQWPATLVQPVGSPLSLECTVEGTSNPNLYWYRQAAGRGLQLLFYSVGIGQISSEVPQNLSASRPQDRQFILSSKKLLLSDSGFYLCAGQRVGETQYFGPGTRLLVL.

The V and J genes are TRBV11-2 and TRBJ2-7; 7 nucleotides agree with TRBD1. The closer fit of TRBJ2-5 to the DNA end suggests the J call may be wrong. Germline CDR1 SGHAT, CDR2 FQNNGV. The CDR3 loop spans 15 amino acids. CDR3 coding DNA: TGTGCCAGCAGCCCGGGTGACAGGGCTGGCGAGACCCAGTACTTC. It encodes CASSPGDRAGETQYF.

The gene calls are TRBV20-1 and TRBJ2-7; no clear D gene. Germline values: CDR1 DFQATT, CDR2 SNEGSKA (reference sequence). The CDR3 has 13 amino acids. Trimming shortened V by 1 base and J by 4 bases, and 11 bases separated the two germline ends. CDR3 region: CSARVGLQYEQYF. The DNA of the CDR3 is TGCAGTGCTAGAGTGGGCCTGCAGTACGAGCAGTACTTC.

This clonotype has a handful of counts. The chain recombines TRBV7-2 with TRBJ2-7; D is undetermined. Trimming took off 5 bases at V and 3 bases at J, with 11 bases between the two ends. Germline V lookup: CDR1 SGHTA, CDR2 FQGNSA. The CDR3 is 13 residues long. The CDR3 here is CASSGGANYEQYF. CDR3 in DNA: TGTGCCAGCAGCGGCGGCGCTAACTACGAGCAGTACTTC.

The chain uses TRBV20-1 and TRBJ1-4; 8 bases match TRBD1. The CDR3 consists of 15 residues. Per the germline V gene, CDR1 is DFQATT and CDR2 is SNEGSKA (reference sequence). V lost 1 base and J lost 8; bases outside the gene matches: 9. CDR3 DNA: TGCAGTGCTAGAGGCCCTGGACAGGGTTGGGAAAAACTGTTTTTT. It is translated as CSARGPGQGWEKLFF.